The 22 T cell receptor beta chains below come from one sample, sequenced in a study of cytomegalovirus exposure and HLA in healthy donors. The study ran its PCR with 60 Vbeta and 13 Jbeta primers. Sequencing used immunoSEQ multiplex PCR; TCRdb keeps in-frame clones, though not all of them. The table records more than 80,000 clones, 60% to 75% of them present only once. The specimen sequenced was PBMCs. The receptors were gathered from a female donor in good health and CMV-seropositive.

The chain is built from TRBV7-2 and TRBJ2-7; 7 nucleotides line up with TRBD2. Germline V gives CDR1 SGHTA, CDR2 FQGNSA. Germline trimming cut 5 bases from V and 0 bases from J; bases unmatched to any gene: 10. This CDR3 spans 16 amino acids. CDR3 protein: CASSLSWASGSYEQYF. The CDR3 nucleotides are TGTGCCAGCAGCCTATCATGGGCTAGCGGCTCCTACGAGCAGTACTTC.

The genes are TRBV30 and TRBJ2-3; 9 bases are a match to TRBD1. Trimming at V came to 4 bases and at J to 1 base, leaving 3 bases not matched to a gene. The CDR3 is made up of 14 amino acids. Germline lookup yields CDR1 GTSNPN and CDR2 SVGIG (reference sequence). DNA of the CDR3: TGTGCCTGGAACCGACAGGGGGGCACAGATACGCAGTATTTT. It translates to CAWNRQGGTDTQYF.

This rearrangement joins TRBV9 to TRBJ2-1; a weak D match, TRBD2 (6 bases). The CDR3 spans 19 residues. Trimming took off 1 base at V and 0 bases at J, with 20 bases between the two ends. The germline CDR1 and CDR2 sequences are SGDLS and YYNGEE. CDR3 nucleotide sequence: TGTGCCAGCAGCGTACCACGCTCCGGGGGAAGAAGCTCCTACAATGAGCAGTTCTTC. Residues: CASSVPRSGGRSSYNEQFF.

The rearrangement joins TRBV6-5 to TRBJ1-1; D remains ambiguous. V was trimmed by 8 bases and J by 2 bases, leaving 9 bases between them. The CDR3 contains 12 residues. Germline-derived CDR1 and CDR2 are MNHEY and SVGAGI. CDR3 amino acids: CASREVNTEAFF. CDR3 DNA: TGTGCCAGCCGGGAGGTAAACACTGAAGCTTTCTTT.

The chain employs TRBV2 and TRBJ1-1; D is unclear. V was shortened by 6 bases and J by 8 bases, with 10 bases between the two germline ends. This CDR3 comprises 11 residues. Germline V CDR1 and CDR2: SNHLY, FYNNEI. The DNA of the CDR3 is TGTGCCAGCAGGGATTGGGCCGAAGCTTTCTTT. This sequence encodes CASRDWAEAFF.

This clone was seen just once. The CDR3 protein is CASSLLRGEQYF. The CDR3 nucleotides read TGTGCCAGCAGTTTATTACGGGGGGAGCAGTACTTC. This rearrangement joins TRBV28 to TRBJ2-7, with D perhaps matching TRBD2 (6 bases). Germline V gives CDR1 MDHEN, CDR2 SYDVKM. Trimming pared 1 base from V and 7 bases from J, leaving 8 bases between. The CDR3 consists of 12 residues.

This chain joins TRBV30 and TRBJ2-1; D gene ambiguous. Trimming left V 7 bases short and J 6 bases short, with 10 bases between. Germline CDR1 and CDR2: GTSNPN and SVGIG (reference sequence). The CDR3 extends over 11 amino acids. The CDR3 loop reads CASSELNEQFF. The CDR3 coding sequence is TGTGCCTCGAGCGAACTCAATGAGCAGTTCTTC. The variable domain in full, with the rest retrieved from reference TRBV30 and TRBJ2-1, is SQTIHQWPATLVQPVGSPLSLECTVEGTSNPNLYWYRQAAGRGLQLLFYSVGIGQISSEVPQNLSASRPQDRQFILSSKKLLLSDSGFYLCASSELNEQFFGPGTRLTVL.

This sequence joins TRBV6-6 and TRBJ1-2, with D unclear. CDR3 size: 13 residues. Trimming stripped 2 bases from V and 5 bases from J, with 9 bases between. Germline values: CDR1 MNHNY, CDR2 SVGAGI (reference sequence). Here the CDR3 reads CASSYDTLYGYTF. The DNA of the CDR3 is TGTGCCAGCAGTTACGACACGTTGTATGGCTACACCTTC.

J is TRBJ2-1 and V is TRBV9, with TRBD2 matching over 7 bases. The CDR3 contains 15 residues. V gave up 0 bases and J gave up 8 bases; unmatched junction bases: 8. Germline V gene sequence: CDR1 SGDLS, CDR2 YYNGEE. The CDR3 sequence is CASSVGGGSFDEQFF. CDR3 in DNA: TGTGCCAGCAGCGTAGGGGGCGGGAGTTTCGATGAGCAGTTCTTC. The full variable domain, rest sourced from reference TRBV9 and TRBJ2-1, is DSGVTQTPKHLITATGQRVTLRCSPRSGDLSVYWYQQSLDQGLQFLIQYYNGEERAKGNILERFSAQQFPDLHSELNLSSLELGDSALYFCASSVGGGSFDEQFFGPGTRLTVL.

The chain uses TRBV7-9 and TRBJ1-4; D remains unclear. The CDR3 is made up of 15 amino acids. CDR1 and CDR2 from the germline V gene are SEHNR and FQNEAQ (reference sequence). V was shortened by 5 bases and J by 2 bases, with 12 bases between the two germline ends. This CDR3 reads CASSRSAATNEKLFF. For the CDR3, the DNA is TGTGCCAGCAGCCGCAGTGCGGCTACTAATGAAAAACTGTTTTTT. The full variable domain, rest sourced from reference TRBV7-9 and TRBJ1-4, is DTGVSQNPRHKITKRGQNVTFRCDPISEHNRLYWYRQTLGQGPEFLTYFQNEAQLEKSRLLSDRFSAERPKGSFSTLEIQRTEQGDSAMYLCASSRSAATNEKLFFGSGTQLSVL.

The rearrangement joins TRBV25-1 to TRBJ1-3; 8 bases match TRBD1. The germline gives CDR1 MGHDK, CDR2 SYGVNS. Losses at the gene ends were 7 bases for V and 2 bases for J; bases not matched to a gene: 13. CDR3 length: 17 residues. The CDR3 loop reads CASTHHADRAPGNTIYF. CDR3 DNA sequence: TGTGCCAGCACCCACCATGCGGACAGGGCGCCTGGAAACACCATATATTTT. Supplemented by reference TRBV25-1 and TRBJ1-3, the full variable domain reads EADIYQTPRYLVIGTGKKITLECSQTMGHDKMYWYQQDPGMELHLIHYSYGVNSTEKGDLSSESTVSRIRTEHFPLTLESARPSHTSQYLCASTHHADRAPGNTIYFGEGSWLTVV.

The chain is built from TRBV18 and TRBJ1-1; D remains ambiguous. Trimming removed 4 bases at V and 7 bases at J, with 7 bases between. CDR3 length equals 11 residues. Germline V gene data show CDR1 as KGHSH and CDR2 as LQKENI. In DNA form, the CDR3 reads TGTGCCAGCTCACAGGGAGATGAAGCTTTCTTT. Residues: CASSQGDEAFF.

The chain's CDR3 is CASSQGSRTGGATFF. The CDR3 region has the DNA TGTGCCAGCAGCCAAGGCTCCCGAACAGGGGGCGCAACTTTCTTT. This chain joins TRBV4-2 and TRBJ1-1; 9 bases line up with TRBD1. The V and J ends lost 1 base and 12 bases, in that order; junction bases with no gene match: 12. The CDR3 covers 15 residues. Per germline, CDR1 LGHNA and CDR2 YNFKEQ.

This clone showed up just once. The chain recombines TRBV5-1 with TRBJ2-5; D perhaps matches TRBD2 (5 bases). CDR1 is SGHRS and CDR2 is YFSETQ in the germline V gene. Trimming took off 6 bases at V and 1 base at J, with 13 bases between the two ends. The CDR3 has 14 residues. CDR3 sequence (DNA): TGCGCCAGCAACCGGCCGGGGTTCCAAGAGACCCAGTACTTC. It is translated as CASNRPGFQETQYF.

The chain carries TRBV11-2 and TRBJ2-5; D is undetermined. Per the germline V gene, CDR1 is SGHAT and CDR2 is FQNNGV. The CDR3 totals 13 residues. V was pared by 7 bases and J by 9 bases, with 18 bases between. CDR3 nucleotides: TGTGCCAGCACCCCATCGGTCCATCGGGCCCAGTACTTC. Translating it yields CASTPSVHRAQYF.

This chain joins TRBV5-4 and TRBJ2-2; TRBD1 agrees at 7 bases. Trimming cost V 4 bases and J 1 base; bases outside gene matches: 10. Germline V gene data show CDR1 as SGHNT and CDR2 as YYREEE (reference sequence). This CDR3 spans 17 amino acids. The CDR3 sequence is CASSGGTGTVNTGELFF. In DNA, the CDR3 is TGTGCCAGCAGCGGGGGCACCGGGACAGTGAACACCGGGGAGCTGTTTTTT. Using reference TRBV5-4 and TRBJ2-2 for the parts outside the CDR3, the full variable domain is ETGVTQSPTHLIKTRGQQVTLRCSSQSGHNTVSWYQQALGQGPQFIFQYYREEENGRGNFPPRFSGLQFPNYSSELNVNALELDDSALYLCASSGGTGTVNTGELFFGEGSRLTVL.

The chain recombines TRBV11-3 with TRBJ2-1, with 12 bases lining up with TRBD2. The germline CDR1 and CDR2 sequences are SGHNT and YENEEA. The junction had 4 bases not matched to a gene; V was cut back by 2 bases and J by 8 bases. CDR3 size: 15 residues. The CDR3 DNA sequence: TGTGCCAGCAGCTTAACTAGCGGGAGGTTCGATGAGCAGTTCTTC. Encoded protein: CASSLTSGRFDEQFF.

The chain couples TRBV7-2 to TRBJ1-4, with D possibly matching TRBD1 (5 bases). This CDR3 has 15 residues. Germline lookup yields CDR1 SGHTA and CDR2 FQGNSA. V shed 2 bases and J shed 5 bases, with 12 bases lying between them. CDR3 amino acids: CASSLSARGNEKLFF. The CDR3, as DNA: TGTGCCAGCAGCTTATCGGCAAGGGGAAATGAAAAACTGTTTTTT.

The rearrangement links TRBV13 to TRBJ2-5, with 9 bases identical to TRBD1. The J call may be in error: the DNA end matches TRBJ2-7 better. CDR1 and CDR2 from the germline V gene are PRHDT and FYEKMQ (reference sequence). CDR3 size: 15 residues. The CDR3 DNA sequence: TGTGCCAGCAGCTTACGGCGAACAGGGGGCAACGAGCAGTACTTC. Protein: CASSLRRTGGNEQYF.

This chain joins TRBV7-2 and TRBJ1-5; possible D gene TRBD1, 6 bases. Trimming took 2 bases from V and 7 from J, leaving 15 bases between them. The CDR3 has 15 amino acids. Germline V gene sequence: CDR1 SGHTA, CDR2 FQGNSA. Written as DNA, the CDR3 is TGTGCCAGCAGCTTACTACAGGGAGACGGGCAGCCCCAGCATTTT. It codes for CASSLLQGDGQPQHF.

As regards this clone: Germline is not matched at one junction end, which may reflect a read error. The chain joins TRBV7-7 to TRBJ2-5; D possibly corresponds to TRBD2 (5 bases). CDR1 is SSHAT, CDR2 FNYEAQ, per germline (reference sequence). The CDR3 covers 14 residues. The CDR3 sequence: CASSRGQLKETQYF. The CDR3 DNA reads as TGTGCTAGCAGTCGAGGGCAGTTGAAAGAGACCCAGTACTTC.

This clone was detected only a few times. The V call is TRBV7-9, the J call TRBJ1-1; D unclear. CDR1 and CDR2 (germline): SEHNR, FQNEAQ (reference sequence). V was cut by 3 bases and J by 4 bases, with 9 bases left in between. This CDR3 comprises 13 residues. This CDR3 is CASSLRESTEAFF. CDR3 DNA: TGTGCCAGCAGCTTGAGGGAGAGCACTGAAGCTTTCTTT. Full variable domain (outside the CDR3, taken from reference TRBV7-9 and TRBJ1-1): DTGVSQNPRHKITKRGQNVTFRCDPISEHNRLYWYRQTLGQGPEFLTYFQNEAQLEKSRLLSDRFSAERPKGSFSTLEIQRTEQGDSAMYLCASSLRESTEAFFGQGTRLTVV.